This T cell receptor beta chain was sequenced in a study of shared clonotypes between healthy human individuals. Germline V gene sequence: CDR1 SGHRS, CDR2 YFSETQ. J lost 2 bases, V lost 4 bases, and 5 bases had no gene match. The CDR3 has 16 residues. Findings and caveats of the study: It was expected that sequencing depth would affect clonotype sharing among donors.

As regards this clone: Its specificity is unknown.

In the original processing: Filtering was not the same, since immunoSEQ gave junction-only sequences without quality scores. Profiling relied on immunoSEQ multiplex PCR, and the TCRdb table lists in-frame clones only, not all of them. The D gene and trimming were derived from the DNA, and the V and J assignments and clone size from that table. This table holds more than 400,000 clones, approximately 78% found once. This clonotype was sampled from a woman aged 40 to 49 in good health. Some clones in this sample may be carry-over from other donors' samples. The chain links TRBV5-1 to TRBJ2-3, with 12 positions matching TRBD2. Sequenced sample: PBMCs. Here the CDR3 DNA reads TGCGCCAGCAGCCCGCTAGCGGGAGGGGACACAGATACGCAGTATTTT. The encoded protein is CASSPLAGGDTDTQYF. Looking up the rest from reference TRBV5-1 and TRBJ2-3 gives the full variable domain: KAGVTQTPRYLIKTRGQQVTLSCSPISGHRSVSWYQQTPGQGLQFLFEYFSETQRNKGNFPGRFSGRQFSNSRSEMNVSTLELGDSALYLCASSPLAGGDTDTQYFGPGTRLTVL.